This TCR beta chain was sequenced in a study of cytomegalovirus exposure and HLA in healthy donors (dated by TCRdb to about 2017). Describing the broader study: An earlier analysis of some 600 of the donors reported about 260 Gb of sequence data and around 110 million unique TCR beta sequences obtained from about 170 million T cells. Roughly 300 gigabases of sequencing data and roughly 81 million unique TCR sequences made up an early release that covered around 640 HLA-typed donors. Of the 350 to 450 genotyped donors, 65% to 90% were placed in the genetic ancestry cluster associated with self-reported Caucasian donors. The study aimed to test whether signatures of past pathogen exposure could be identified by cataloging public T cell receptors. The study used immunosequencing to profile the T cell repertoires of hundreds of subjects and linked those repertoires to cytomegalovirus serostatus. A separate validation cohort of 100 to 150 different subjects was used in addition to the 666-subject first cohort. High-throughput TCR immunosequencing, statistical association of individual TCRs with disease status, and machine learning were combined to predict cytomegalovirus infection status. A later analysis re-analyzed previously published TCR beta repertoires from approximately 700 donors and added high-resolution HLA genotyping to study TCR occurrence patterns. In the later analysis, no new phenotypic data were used to find candidate immune exposures; instead, reliance was placed on TCR beta sequences and their occurrence across donors. In an earlier analysis of 500 to 650 of the donors, high-throughput TCR beta sequencing was used to judge whether each TCR beta V gene segment behaved as functional or pseudogenic. Alongside the repertoire data, information on donor age, sex, ethnicity and CMV serostatus was compiled. A later genetic analysis took genome-wide SNP genotypes for about 55% of the roughly 700 donors and used that subset as a discovery cohort. Every discovery cohort repertoire had been produced on one sequencing platform. Both class I and class II loci were covered by HLA typing, at four-digit resolution. Typing coverage differed by locus: A, B, C, DRB1 and DQB1 were typed in roughly 620-630 donors, DQA1 in approximately 520, DPA1 in approximately 610, and DPB1 in approximately 450. Several DR-DQ haplotypes were treated as single units for association and clustering because of strong linkage in the cohort. Among roughly 400 genotyped donors of the cohort, an average of approximately 240,000 unique TCR beta nucleotide sequences was sequenced per donor, of which about 18% were non-productive.

V lost 2 bases and J lost 6 bases; the stretch between them is 8 bases long. CDR1 and CDR2, per the germline V gene, are MNHEY and SVGAGI. The CDR3 numbers 12 residues from cysteine through phenylalanine. Kept here is only the CDR3 DNA, which spans 36 bases and is read in frame from base 1. In total, 500 to 700 healthy bone marrow donors made up the cohort. Cohort members were all nominally healthy when sampled, although unrecorded immune exposures were likely present. The donor was CMV seropositive and belonged to the group of 250 to 300 seropositive cohort members. A peripheral blood sample was provided by each donor, and peripheral blood mononuclear cells were used for TCR beta sequencing. Genomic DNA extraction from the blood cell samples was performed with the Qiagen DNeasy Blood Extraction Kit. Details on this clone: Its antigen remains unidentified. There are no base qualities to consult, and no much larger clone falls within one base.

The method behind the library was the immunoSEQ multiplex PCR assay. For the multiplex PCR, a mixture combining 60 forward primers for TCR Vbeta segments and 13 reverse primers for TCR Jbeta segments was used. A multiplex PCR assay on genomic DNA amplified the CDR3 region of rearranged TCR beta genes. The amplified TCR beta libraries were sequenced on the Illumina HiSeq System as 87-base-pair reads. The study's own analysis went as follows. In a later analysis, roughly 80 million unique TCR beta chains were counted across the approximately 640 repertoires, and some 10 million of these chains were shared by at least two donors. A nearest-neighbor algorithm error-corrected the raw reads and collapsed the reads into unique sequences, merging closely related sequences to remove PCR and sequencing errors. V, D and J gene segments were assigned by aligning CDR3 sequences to IMGT reference sequences. For a sequence to be retained, a match of at least six nucleotides to both a V gene segment and a J gene segment was required. Rearrangements were classified as productive when the CDR3 lacked stop codons and remained in frame with V and J, and all other rearrangements were classified as non-productive. CDR3 was defined according to IMGT convention as the region running from the second conserved V-encoded cysteine to the conserved J-encoded phenylalanine. In an earlier analysis of 500 to 650 of the donors, sequences lacking an unambiguous match to a single V gene segment were excluded. In an earlier analysis of 450 to 750 of the donors, a V segment was called functional when productive rearrangements were above 56.7%, and segregating when the standard deviation between donors exceeded 5%. A statistical classification framework was built to diagnose cytomegalovirus status from the catalog of TCR beta chain sequences. A later analysis assigned V and J genes by comparing TCR nucleotide sequences with IMGT/GENE-DB human TR gene sequences. Using the TCRdist pipeline, a later analysis assigned CDR3 sequences along with most-parsimonious VDJ recombination scenarios. In a later analysis, every TCR beta chain was defined by the combination of its CDR3 amino acid sequence and its V-gene family, and reads without a unique V-gene family were dropped. A later analysis removed several hundred highly shared, low-generation-probability nucleotide sequences to deal with suspected cross-contamination and a sequencing artifact. In a later analysis, a clonal expansion index for each public chain was calculated from normalized within-repertoire ranks of inferred template counts. In a later analysis, generation probabilities were computed with a VDJ recombination model fitted to out-of-frame rearrangements, and the resulting probabilities were checked against IGoR. Hypergeometric tests were used in a later analysis to score TCR-TCR, TCR-HLA and TCR-CMV co-occurrence, with a repertoire-size bias correction applied to the TCR pairs. A later analysis estimated false discovery rates by permuting HLA or CMV assignments 20 times. In a later analysis, co-occurring TCRs were grouped using DBSCAN, with TCRdist sequence similarity added in when clustering inside HLA-allele-positive subsets. Repertoires with fewer than 30,000 or more than 120,000 public chains, plus five repertoires with anomalous nucleotide sharing, were excluded from co-occurrence clustering. TCRdb retrieved this table from immuneACCESS and kept in-frame rearrangements only. Not all clones are present; in checked studies, unresolved V genes account for under half, and no reason is known for the remainder. V, J and clone size reflect that table, while D and trimming were determined from the DNA. The sample table shows more than 60,000 clones, and around four fifths are seen once. The top ten clones comprise 5% of the sample.

Overall results and qualifications from the work: In a later analysis, HLA-associated TCR beta chains showed more clonal expansion and lower generation probabilities than non-associated chains that were equally common. According to a later genetic analysis, donors in an Asian-associated ancestry cluster had fewer N-insertions in productive TCRs than the approximately 650-donor mean. Because counts were too low, seventeen rarely observed V segments, including chromosome 9 orphons, were excluded from the earlier analysis of a few hundred of the donors. In a later analysis, TCR association rates were found to vary across HLA loci, with the most associated TCRs seen for DRB1 alleles and the fewest for HLA-C alleles. Immune exposure information for the cohort was limited to CMV serostatus. A later genetic analysis associated a missense DCLRE1C variant with V-gene and J-gene trimming of TCR beta chains, and an independent cohort replicated the association. The presence/absence analyses assumed that sequencing depth was roughly uniform across donors, and that assumption may not be true. In a later analysis, about 17,000 TCR beta sequences were associated with specific HLA alleles at a false discovery rate of 0.05. A total of 150 to 200 TCR beta chains were listed by the study as associated with cytomegalovirus. When HLA alleles, especially DR and DQ, strongly co-occurred, attributing TCR associations to individual alleles was difficult. A group of highly shared sequence variants was considered likely to be a technical artifact of the sequencing pipeline. Linkage disequilibrium might explain the correlated functional status among segregating V segments, but an unknown experimental factor could not be ruled out. Some IMGT-functional V segments, including TRBV6-2 and TRBV6-3, could not be distinguished by the 87-base-pair reads and were therefore excluded. Because HLA typing was unavailable for some donors at each locus, only the typed subset was used in association tests. In an earlier analysis of around 500 of the donors, most TCR beta V segments appeared in productive rearrangements about 87% or about 30% of the time, broadly matching IMGT annotations. A further reported finding was that TCR beta sequences accurately predicted the HLA-A and HLA-B alleles for most subjects in the first cohort. According to the authors, the approach could potentially be generalized to other disease states and immunological phenotypes. Cytomegalovirus status was reported to be diagnosed by the classifier with high specificity and sensitivity in both the original and validation cohorts. According to a later analysis, most CMV-associated TCR beta chains appeared to be HLA-restricted, and the HLA associations seemed to be driven largely by CMV exposure. According to a later analysis, parvovirus B19, influenza, CMV and Epstein-Barr virus appeared linked to several top co-occurrence clusters. In vitro tests confirmed that three of the cytomegalovirus-associated TCR beta chains recognize cytomegalovirus antigens. In this cohort, only TCR beta chains were sequenced, and detectable features were limited by the absence of alpha or paired-chain data. Most TCR sequences were observed very rarely across donors, whereas some public TCRs were present in many individuals.

The clonotype was recovered from a male donor in good health and CMV-seropositive. Source material: PBMCs. The sequence joins TRBV6-5 to TRBJ2-7, with no D gene named confidently. The DNA reads TGTGCCAGCAGTTACGGCGGTGGCGAGCAGTACTTC. Its protein is CASSYGGGEQYF.